One and the same sample provided the 32 T cell receptor beta chains below, sequenced in a study of blood T cell repertoires in COVID-19. Assay: immunoSEQ multiplex PCR; the TCRdb copy retains only in-frame clones and omits some. The data contain roughly 74,000 clones, about four fifths of them singletons. Input material: peripheral blood. These receptors were collected from a man aged 65-85 years with acute or convalescent COVID-19.

The V and J genes are TRBV5-1 and TRBJ2-5; TRBD2 is a possible D gene (6 bases). Trimming took off 4 bases at V and 2 bases at J, with 15 bases between the two ends. This CDR3 region has 15 residues. Germline loops: CDR1 SGHRS, CDR2 YFSETQ. The CDR3 protein is CASSTTGGRQETQYF. The CDR3 region has the DNA TGCGCCAGCAGCACAACCGGGGGTCGGCAAGAGACCCAGTACTTC. Using reference TRBV5-1 and TRBJ2-5 for the parts outside the CDR3, the full variable domain is KAGVTQTPRYLIKTRGQQVTLSCSPISGHRSVSWYQQTPGQGLQFLFEYFSETQRNKGNFPGRFSGRQFSNSRSEMNVSTLELGDSALYLCASSTTGGRQETQYFGPGTRLLVL.

The CDR3 region is CASSFDAGGTDTQYF. The CDR3 DNA reads TGTGCCAGCAGCTTCGACGCGGGAGGCACAGATACGCAGTATTTT. The chain is built from TRBV5-6 and TRBJ2-3; TRBD2 matches at 7 bases. The germline CDR1 and CDR2 sequences are SGHDT and YYEEEE. With 2 bases clipped from V and 1 base from J, the junction kept 4 bases outside the gene matches. The CDR3 runs to 15 residues. Combining the CDR3 with reference TRBV5-6 and TRBJ2-3 gives the whole variable domain DAGVTQSPTHLIKTRGQQVTLRCSPKSGHDTVSWYQQALGQGPQFIFQYYEEEERQRGNFPDRFSGHQFPNYSSELNVNALLLGDSALYLCASSFDAGGTDTQYFGPGTRLTVL.

This rearrangement joins TRBV7-8 to TRBJ2-4, with 10 nucleotides matching TRBD2. Germline CDR1 is SGHVS and CDR2 is FQNEAQ. This CDR3 comprises 16 residues. V shed 5 bases, J shed 0 bases, and the junction held 4 bases outside the gene matches. CDR3 sequence: CASSTSGMLAKNIQYF. The CDR3 nucleotides read TGTGCCAGCAGCACTAGCGGGATGCTAGCCAAAAACATTCAGTACTTC. The variable domain in full, completed from reference TRBV7-8 and TRBJ2-4, reads GAGVSQSPRYKVAKRGQDVALRCDPISGHVSLFWYQQALGQGPEFLTYFQNEAQLDKSGLPSDRFFAERPEGSVSTLKIQRTQQEDSAVYLCASSTSGMLAKNIQYFGAGTRLSVL.

This clone was found once. V usage is TRBV4-3 and J usage is TRBJ1-5, with 9 bases aligning to TRBD1. The CDR3 consists of 14 residues. Trimming removed 4 bases from V and 10 bases from J; junction bases left unmatched: 8. Germline V gene sequence: CDR1 LGHNA, CDR2 YSLEER. The CDR3, as DNA: TGCGCCAGCAGCCCTAGGGGACAGGGCCTCCCCCAGCATTTT. Its translation: CASSPRGQGLPQHF.

V and J are TRBV18 and TRBJ1-5; 8 bases match TRBD1. CDR1 KGHSH and CDR2 LQKENI come from the germline V gene. V lost 6 bases and J lost 4; bases outside the gene matches: 11. This CDR3 has 16 residues. CDR3 sequence (DNA): TGTGCCAGCTCGCCGGACAGGGCTGATTCTAATCAGCCCCAGCATTTT. Its protein product is CASSPDRADSNQPQHF.

This clone showed up just once. V is TRBV7-6 and J is TRBJ2-2, with 12 bases lining up with TRBD2. After removal of 7 bases from V and 3 bases from J, the junction contained 9 bases not matched to a gene. The CDR3 runs 17 residues. CDR1 is SGHVS and CDR2 is FNYEAQ in the germline V gene. DNA for the CDR3: TGTGCCAGCATCGTGACTAGCGGGGGCCCCTACACCGGGGAGCTGTTTTTT. It yields the protein CASIVTSGGPYTGELFF.

The chain combines TRBV2 with TRBJ2-2, with D tentatively TRBD2 (5 bases). The V and J ends lost 6 bases and 6 bases respectively, with 14 bases between them. Per the germline V gene, CDR1 is SNHLY and CDR2 is FYNNEI. CDR3 length: 14 amino acids. The DNA of the CDR3 is TGTGCCAGCAGGAGCGGACGCGGCGCCGGGGAGCTGTTTTTT. Protein product: CASRSGRGAGELFF.

This chain links TRBV18 with TRBJ1-3; unclear D gene. CDR1 is KGHSH and CDR2 is LQKENI in the germline V gene. V was pared by 3 bases and J by 3 bases, with 12 bases between. This CDR3 has 15 amino acids. CDR3: CASSPPAGIGNTIYF. The CDR3 coding sequence is TGTGCCAGCTCACCCCCGGCCGGGATTGGAAACACCATATATTTT.

The rearrangement uses TRBV13 and TRBJ2-1, with D possibly being TRBD2 (5 bases). The germline V and J ends were trimmed by 0 bases and 2 bases, with 8 bases remaining between them. Germline V CDR1 and CDR2: PRHDT, FYEKMQ (reference sequence). The CDR3 sequence is 15 residues long. In DNA, the CDR3 is TGTGCCAGCAGCTTAGGGGAGGCCCCCTACAATGAGCAGTTCTTC. This gives the protein CASSLGEAPYNEQFF.

The V call is TRBV5-1, the J call TRBJ1-2, with 11 positions matching TRBD1. V gave up 2 bases and J gave up 5 bases; unmatched junction bases: 2. The length of the CDR3 is 14 residues. Germline-derived CDR1 and CDR2 are SGHRS and YFSETQ. The CDR3 coding sequence is TGCGCCAGCAGCTTTGGACAGGGGGCATATGGCTACACCTTC. Translating gives CASSFGQGAYGYTF. Variable domain in full (rest from reference TRBV5-1 and TRBJ1-2): KAGVTQTPRYLIKTRGQQVTLSCSPISGHRSVSWYQQTPGQGLQFLFEYFSETQRNKGNFPGRFSGRQFSNSRSEMNVSTLELGDSALYLCASSFGQGAYGYTFGSGTRLTVV.

The count of this clone is one. The chain has TRBV3-1 (or the pseudogene TRBV3-2) and TRBJ2-3; the D is unclear. With 1 base removed from V and 3 bases from J, the gap between germline ends came to 5 bases. Germline assignment: CDR1 LGHDT and CDR2 YNNKEL (reference sequence). The CDR3 spans 13 residues. This CDR3 is CASSQVGTDTQYF. The CDR3 DNA reads TGTGCCAGCAGCCAAGTCGGGACAGATACGCAGTATTTT.

V is TRBV15 and J is TRBJ1-2; D possibly corresponds to TRBD1 (5 bases). The V end lost 6 bases, the J end lost 4 bases, and 12 bases lay between the germline ends. The CDR3 extends over 13 amino acids. From germline, CDR1 is LNHNV and CDR2 YYDKDF (reference sequence). Written as DNA, the CDR3 is TGTGCCACCAGAGATACAGGATCCTATGGCTACACCTTC. Residues: CATRDTGSYGYTF. The complete variable domain, with remaining parts taken from reference TRBV15 and TRBJ1-2, reads DAMVIQNPRYQVTQFGKPVTLSCSQTLNHNVMYWYQQKSSQAPKLLFHYYDKDFNNEADTPDNFQSRRPNTSFCFLDIRSPGLGDTAMYLCATRDTGSYGYTFGSGTRLTVV.

This chain links TRBV29-1 with TRBJ2-3, with TRBD1 matching 8 bases. J lost 1 base, V lost 1 base, and 1 base had no gene match. Per germline, CDR1 SQVTM and CDR2 ANQGSEA. This CDR3 comprises 14 residues. CDR3: CSVEGGQGTDTQYF. Written as DNA, the CDR3 is TGCAGCGTTGAAGGGGGACAGGGCACAGATACGCAGTATTTT.

The chain joins TRBV16 to TRBJ2-1; 10 nucleotides match TRBD2. V lost 1 base, J lost 0 bases, and 3 bases stayed unmatched. CDR1 and CDR2 (germline): KGHSY, FQNENV. The CDR3 extends over 17 amino acids. The chain's CDR3 is CASSQFPSGSSYNEQFF. For the CDR3, the DNA is TGTGCCAGCAGCCAATTCCCTAGCGGGAGCTCCTACAATGAGCAGTTCTTC.

The V gene is TRBV12-1, the J gene TRBJ2-7; the table's D call TRBD2 went unverified against the DNA. TRBV12-1 is recorded as a pseudogene. The CDR3 extends over 14 amino acids. CDR3 region: CASNPSGYPYEQYF. The CDR3 nucleotides read TGTGCCAGCAACCCCTCGGGGTATCCCTACGAGCAGTACTTC.

The rearrangement uses TRBV2 and TRBJ2-3; D is uncertain. The CDR3 has 14 amino acids. Trimming took 4 bases from V and 0 from J, leaving 8 bases between them. Germline V gene data show CDR1 as SNHLY and CDR2 as FYNNEI. The CDR3 loop reads CASSGGSSTDTQYF. The CDR3 nucleotides are TGTGCCAGCAGTGGCGGTTCTAGCACAGATACGCAGTATTTT.

This sequence joins TRBV5-6 and TRBJ1-5; D ambiguous. V shed 3 bases and J shed 3 bases, with 4 bases lying between them. Germline CDR1 and CDR2: SGHDT and YYEEEE. The CDR3 extends over 12 amino acids. The chain's CDR3 is CASSYFNQPQHF. The CDR3 nucleotides are TGTGCCAGCAGCTACTTCAATCAGCCCCAGCATTTT.

This sequence joins TRBV5-1 and TRBJ2-5; 7 bases agree with TRBD2. The CDR3 covers 17 residues. J was trimmed by 5 bases and V by 4 bases; bases with no gene match: 17. Germline V lookup: CDR1 SGHRS, CDR2 YFSETQ. The CDR3: CASSLPRENVGGETQYF. In DNA form, the CDR3 reads TGCGCCAGCAGCCTGCCCCGAGAAAACGTGGGAGGGGAGACCCAGTACTTC. Full variable domain (remainder filled in from reference TRBV5-1 and TRBJ2-5): KAGVTQTPRYLIKTRGQQVTLSCSPISGHRSVSWYQQTPGQGLQFLFEYFSETQRNKGNFPGRFSGRQFSNSRSEMNVSTLELGDSALYLCASSLPRENVGGETQYFGPGTRLLVL.

This clone is a singleton in its sample. Here the CDR3 reads CASSESFFSYNEQFF. The CDR3 bases are TGTGCCAGCAGCGAGAGCTTCTTCTCCTACAATGAGCAGTTCTTC. This chain links TRBV9 with TRBJ2-1; no definite D call. The CDR3 has 15 residues. Germline lookup yields CDR1 SGDLS and CDR2 YYNGEE. Trimming left V 3 bases short and J 0 bases short, with 10 bases between. The full variable domain, with the rest looked up from reference TRBV9 and TRBJ2-1, is DSGVTQTPKHLITATGQRVTLRCSPRSGDLSVYWYQQSLDQGLQFLIQYYNGEERAKGNILERFSAQQFPDLHSELNLSSLELGDSALYFCASSESFFSYNEQFFGPGTRLTVL.

V usage is TRBV3-1 (or the pseudogene TRBV3-2) and J usage is TRBJ2-5, with 9 bases lining up with TRBD1. V lost 5 bases, J lost 1 base, and 5 bases stayed unmatched. The CDR3 consists of 15 residues. The V gene's germline CDR1 is LGHDT and CDR2 YNNKEL (reference sequence). CDR3 sequence reads: CASSADRGFQETQYF. The CDR3 coding sequence is TGTGCCAGCAGCGCGGACAGGGGCTTCCAAGAGACCCAGTACTTC.

The chain carries TRBV11-2 and TRBJ2-5; 10 nucleotides line up with TRBD1. V lost 6 bases and J lost 5; bases outside the gene matches: 9. CDR1 and CDR2 from the germline V gene are SGHAT and FQNNGV. The CDR3 has 15 amino acids. CDR3 coding DNA: TGTGCCAGCAGTTTCGGACAGGGGGTGGGGGAGACCCAGTACTTC. Its protein is CASSFGQGVGETQYF.

This clone appeared a single time. The chain recombines TRBV28 with TRBJ2-5; 8 bases line up with TRBD2. The CDR3 extends over 14 amino acids. CDR1 is MDHEN and CDR2 is SYDVKM in the germline V gene. V was pared by 6 bases and J by 5 bases, with 8 bases of the junction left unmatched. The CDR3 protein is CASRTAGAGETQYF. CDR3 DNA sequence: TGTGCCAGCAGAACAGCGGGAGCGGGGGAGACCCAGTACTTC.

The chain couples TRBV7-3 to TRBJ1-1; 8 nucleotides align to TRBD1. The CDR3 is made up of 15 amino acids. Germline assignment: CDR1 SGHTA and CDR2 FQGTGA. Germline trimming cut 5 bases from V and 1 base from J; bases unmatched to any gene: 6. CDR3 DNA sequence: TGTGCCAGCAGCCAACGACAGGGGCCGAACACTGAAGCTTTCTTT. The encoded protein is CASSQRQGPNTEAFF.

The V call is TRBV7-9, the J call TRBJ1-1; TRBD1 aligns across 9 bases. V was clipped by 2 bases and J by 5 bases; unmatched bases: 6. Germline CDR1 SEHNR, CDR2 FQNEAQ (reference sequence). This CDR3 is 15 amino acids long. The CDR3 loop is CASSLTTGGSTEAFF. The CDR3, as DNA: TGTGCCAGCAGCTTAACGACAGGGGGTTCGACTGAAGCTTTCTTT.

The rearrangement uses TRBV27 and TRBJ2-7; a possible D gene is TRBD1 (5 bases). The CDR3 is made up of 13 amino acids. Germline loops: CDR1 MNHEY, CDR2 SMNVEV (reference sequence). Trimming pared 3 bases from V and 3 bases from J, leaving 9 bases between. CDR3 sequence (DNA): TGTGCCAGCAGTTTTGGCCAGGGCTACGAGCAGTACTTC. Its translation: CASSFGQGYEQYF.

In nucleotides, the CDR3 is TGTGCCAGCAGCCCCGAGCGCACCGGGGAGCTGTTTTTT. Protein sequence: CASSPERTGELFF. The chain employs TRBV7-8 and TRBJ2-2; the D is unclear. Germline CDR1 and CDR2: SGHVS and FQNEAQ. The CDR3 runs to 13 residues. Between the trimmed V and J ends, which lost 5 bases and 4 bases, there was a span of 8 bases.

The rearrangement uses TRBV7-3 and TRBJ2-7; D perhaps matches TRBD1 (5 bases). Germline CDR1 SGHTA, CDR2 FQGTGA. The CDR3 length is 13 residues. V was trimmed by 5 bases and J by 6 bases, leaving 14 bases between them. The CDR3 DNA follows: TGTGCCAGCAGCCCTGCAGGGCGGCGCGAGCAGTACTTC. As protein: CASSPAGRREQYF. The full variable domain, completed using reference TRBV7-3 and TRBJ2-7, is GAGVSQTPSNKVTEKGKYVELRCDPISGHTALYWYRQSLGQGPEFLIYFQGTGAADDSGLPNDRFFAVRPEGSVSTLKIQRTERGDSAVYLCASSPAGRREQYFGPGTRLTVT.

The rearrangement links TRBV27 to TRBJ1-2, with 7 bases identical to TRBD1. With V trimmed by 2 bases and J by 0 bases, 0 bases remained unmatched. Germline assignment: CDR1 MNHEY and CDR2 SMNVEV (reference sequence). This CDR3 comprises 14 residues. CDR3 bases: TGTGCCAGCAGTTTACAGGGGGCTAACTATGGCTACACCTTC. This sequence encodes CASSLQGANYGYTF.

The V call is TRBV10-3, the J call TRBJ1-1; 9 bases match TRBD1. The CDR3 has 14 amino acids. Losses at the gene ends were 3 bases for V and 6 bases for J; bases not matched to a gene: 5. Germline CDR1 ENHRY, CDR2 SYGVKD. The chain's CDR3 is CAISDPRDRAEAFF. In DNA form, the CDR3 reads TGTGCCATCAGTGATCCCCGGGACAGGGCTGAAGCTTTCTTT.

This chain joins TRBV19 and TRBJ1-5, with a possible D match to TRBD1 (5 bases). Trimming removed 5 bases from V and 3 bases from J, with 14 bases in between. Germline V gene sequence: CDR1 LNHDA, CDR2 SQIVND (reference sequence). The length of the CDR3 is 15 residues. The CDR3 here is CASSVAGGSNQPQHF. The DNA for the CDR3 is TGTGCCAGTAGTGTAGCGGGGGGTTCCAATCAGCCCCAGCATTTT.

V usage is TRBV5-4 and J usage is TRBJ2-1, with D possibly TRBD2 on 5 matching bases. Trimming removed 3 bases from V and 6 bases from J, with 19 bases in between. The CDR3 runs to 16 residues. Germline V lookup: CDR1 SGHNT, CDR2 YYREEE (reference sequence). CDR3: CASSSQASKRSNEQFF. The CDR3 region has the DNA TGTGCCAGCAGCTCCCAGGCTAGCAAAAGGTCCAATGAGCAGTTCTTC.

The V gene is TRBV28, the J gene TRBJ2-1; D possibly corresponds to TRBD1 (5 bases). The CDR3 length is 15 residues. Trimming stripped 3 bases from V and 6 bases from J, with 15 bases between. Germline loops: CDR1 MDHEN, CDR2 SYDVKM. This chain's CDR3 is CASSFGASISNEQFF. The DNA for the CDR3 is TGTGCCAGCAGTTTTGGGGCTAGTATCTCCAATGAGCAGTTCTTC.